The subject of this entry is one TCR beta chain. Antigen: not known. The source of the sample is a study of CD8+CD57+ T cells in acquired aplastic anemia. Study-level results: No significant difference in CD8+ Simpson's diversity was found between patients and controls. Sharing between patients and controls was observed for roughly 30 CD8+ CDR3 sequences.

The CDR3 length is 16 residues. Germline V gene data show CDR1 as LNHNV and CDR2 as YYDKDF (reference sequence). With V trimmed by 2 bases and J by 2 bases, 6 bases remained unmatched. Genomic DNA was employed as the template in profiling TCR beta VDJ and CDR3. TCRdb passed the reads through MiXCR, listing each CDR3 protein once. The top ten hold just over 45% of the sample, which has 200,000 or so distinct CDR3 sequences, 64% seen once. Sequenced material: sorted CD4+, CD8+, or CD8+CD57+ T cells (not recorded which) from PBMCs. This sequence was found in a human donor with severe aplastic anemia or a healthy control (not recorded which). The rearrangement links TRBV15 to TRBJ2-7, with TRBD1 matching 10 bases. The CDR3 loop reads CATSRMGDRGAYEQYF. The CDR3 DNA reads TGTGCCACCAGCAGAATGGGGGACAGGGGTGCCTACGAGCAGTACTTC.